This T cell receptor (beta chain) was identified during a study of blood T cell repertoires in COVID-19. Study at large: PBMCs, B-cell-depleted T cells, or T cells provided the cDNA or gDNA that made up the material.

The protocol was immunoSEQ multiplex PCR, while the TCRdb copy is restricted to in-frame clones and leaves out a portion. There are some 30,000 clones in the sample; about 89% occur only once, and over 10% lies in the top ten. Unmatched junction bases numbered 8, after V lost 4 bases and J lost 6 bases. The CDR3 length is 15 residues. Germline CDR1 and CDR2: SGHVS and FQNEAQ. Material for sequencing was peripheral blood. The chain has TRBV7-8 and TRBJ2-1; 8 nucleotides match TRBD2. The sequence was obtained from a man between 65 and 85 years old with active COVID-19. CDR3 sequence: CASSSPGTRGNEQFF. The CDR3 DNA reads TGTGCCAGCAGCTCACCCGGGACTAGAGGCAATGAGCAGTTCTTC.